This entry features one T cell receptor (beta chain) sequence. Its specificity is unknown. This specimen comes from a study of human T cells and chemical hapten exposure. Unmatched junction bases numbered 7, after V lost 0 bases and J lost 5 bases. The V gene's germline CDR1 is SGHRS and CDR2 YFSETQ. The CDR3 is 15 residues long. TCRdb re-derived calls from the RACE reads in MiXCR, one entry per CDR3 protein. The sample lists over 85,000 distinct CDR3 sequences; just under 9% were seen once. This sample's time point: healthy volunteer bleed at 2 weeks. Unfractionated whole blood was the source from which total RNA was extracted. The study's findings and limits: With regard to DPC sensitization, TCRs above 1 in 1000 frequency did not change.

V usage is TRBV5-1 and J usage is TRBJ2-5; 7 bases are a match to TRBD2. Sequencing used whole blood. This TCR was recovered from a female donor in good health. Some clones in this sample may be carry-over from other donors' samples. CDR3 in amino acids: CASSLARRGGETQYF. CDR3 bases: TGCGCCAGCAGCTTGGCCCGGAGGGGAGGGGAGACCCAGTACTTC.